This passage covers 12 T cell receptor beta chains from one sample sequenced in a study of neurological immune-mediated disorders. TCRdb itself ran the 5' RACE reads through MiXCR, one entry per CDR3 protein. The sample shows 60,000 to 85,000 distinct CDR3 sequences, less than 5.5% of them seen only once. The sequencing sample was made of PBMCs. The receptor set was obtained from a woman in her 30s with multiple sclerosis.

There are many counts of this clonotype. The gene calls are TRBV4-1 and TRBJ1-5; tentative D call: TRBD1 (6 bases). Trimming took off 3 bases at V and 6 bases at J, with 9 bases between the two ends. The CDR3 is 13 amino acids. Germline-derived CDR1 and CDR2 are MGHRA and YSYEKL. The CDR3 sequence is CASSHGRGQPQHF. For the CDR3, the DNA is TGCGCCAGCAGCCACGGCAGGGGTCAGCCCCAGCATTTT.

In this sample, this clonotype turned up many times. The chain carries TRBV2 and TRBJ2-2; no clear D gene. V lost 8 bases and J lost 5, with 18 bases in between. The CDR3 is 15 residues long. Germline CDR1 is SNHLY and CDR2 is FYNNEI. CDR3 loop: CASSGAAPWTGELFF. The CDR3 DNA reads TGTGCCAGCTCTGGCGCGGCTCCTTGGACCGGGGAGCTGTTTTTT.

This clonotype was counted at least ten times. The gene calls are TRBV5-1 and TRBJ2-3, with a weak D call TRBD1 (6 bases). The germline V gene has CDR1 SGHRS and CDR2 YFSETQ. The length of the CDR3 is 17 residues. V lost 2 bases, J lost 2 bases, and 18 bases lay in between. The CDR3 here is CASSLEGTLPITDTQYF. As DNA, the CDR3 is TGCGCCAGCAGCTTAGAAGGGACATTACCGATCACAGATACGCAGTATTTT. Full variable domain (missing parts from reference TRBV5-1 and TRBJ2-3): KAGVTQTPRYLIKTRGQQVTLSCSPISGHRSVSWYQQTPGQGLQFLFEYFSETQRNKGNFPGRFSGRQFSNSRSEMNVSTLELGDSALYLCASSLEGTLPITDTQYFGPGTRLTVL.

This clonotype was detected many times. CDR3 DNA: TGTGCCAGCAGGCGCGGCGGAGGCGTCTATGGCTACACCTTC. It codes for CASRRGGGVYGYTF. The chain recombines TRBV27 with TRBJ1-2; D gene uncertain. The CDR3 runs to 14 residues. Deletions cut 6 bases from V and 4 bases from J, with 15 bases between. CDR1 is MNHEY and CDR2 is SMNVEV in the germline V gene (reference sequence).

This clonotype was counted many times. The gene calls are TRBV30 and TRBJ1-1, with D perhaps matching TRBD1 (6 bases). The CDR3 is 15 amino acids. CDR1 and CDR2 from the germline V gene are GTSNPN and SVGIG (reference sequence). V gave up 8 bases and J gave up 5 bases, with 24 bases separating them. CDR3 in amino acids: CARMVGGSLRTEAFF. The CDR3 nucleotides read TGTGCCCGAATGGTAGGGGGTTCCCTACGGACTGAAGCTTTCTTT.

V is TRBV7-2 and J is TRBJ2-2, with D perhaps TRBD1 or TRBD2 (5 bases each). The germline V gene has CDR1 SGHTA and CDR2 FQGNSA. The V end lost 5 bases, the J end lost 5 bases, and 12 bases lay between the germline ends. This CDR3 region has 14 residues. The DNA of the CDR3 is TGTGCCAGCAGCCGGGTCGGGGCGACCGGGGAGCTGTTTTTT. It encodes CASSRVGATGELFF.

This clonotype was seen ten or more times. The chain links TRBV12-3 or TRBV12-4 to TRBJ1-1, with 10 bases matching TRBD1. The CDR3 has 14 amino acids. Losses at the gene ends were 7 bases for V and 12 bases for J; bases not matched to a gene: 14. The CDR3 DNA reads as TGTGCCAGCAACTTGTCCGGGACAGGGGTTGTAACTTTCTTT. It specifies CASNLSGTGVVTFF.

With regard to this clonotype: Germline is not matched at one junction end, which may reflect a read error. Here the CDR3 reads CDSSSSGGERYF. In DNA, the CDR3 is TGTGACAGCAGCTCATCTGGGGGGGAGCGGTACTTC. The chain uses TRBV28 and TRBJ2-7; 7 bases agree with TRBD2. This CDR3 has 12 amino acids. The V gene's germline CDR1 is MDHEN and CDR2 SYDVKM. Variable domain in full (rest from reference TRBV28 and TRBJ2-7): DVKVTQSSRYLVKRTGEKVFLECVQDMDHENMFWYRQDPGLGLRLIYFSYDVKMKEKGDIPEGYSVSREKKERFSLILESASTNQTSMYLCDSSSSGGERYFGPGTRLTVT.

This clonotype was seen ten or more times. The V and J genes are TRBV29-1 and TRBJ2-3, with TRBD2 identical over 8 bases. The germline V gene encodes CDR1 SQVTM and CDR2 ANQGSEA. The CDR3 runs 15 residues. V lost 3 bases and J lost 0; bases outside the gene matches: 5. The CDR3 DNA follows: TGCAGCGTTGACCCGCGGGGGGCAAGCACAGATACGCAGTATTTT. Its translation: CSVDPRGASTDTQYF.

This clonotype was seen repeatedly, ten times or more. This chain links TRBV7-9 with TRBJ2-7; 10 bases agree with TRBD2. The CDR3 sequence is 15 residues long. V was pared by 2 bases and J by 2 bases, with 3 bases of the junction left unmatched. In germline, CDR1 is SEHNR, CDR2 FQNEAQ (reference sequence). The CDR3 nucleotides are TGTGCCAGCAGCTTATCCCTAGCGGGAGCCTACGAGCAGTACTTC. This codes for CASSLSLAGAYEQYF.

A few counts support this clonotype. The CDR3 DNA reads TGCGCCAGCACAACCTTAGCGGGAGACAATGAGCAGTTCTTC. It yields the protein CASTTLAGDNEQFF. This sequence joins TRBV5-1 and TRBJ2-1, with TRBD2 matching 9 bases. The trim removed 6 bases at V and 5 bases at J, leaving 6 bases unmatched. Germline CDR1 SGHRS, CDR2 YFSETQ. The CDR3 contains 14 residues.

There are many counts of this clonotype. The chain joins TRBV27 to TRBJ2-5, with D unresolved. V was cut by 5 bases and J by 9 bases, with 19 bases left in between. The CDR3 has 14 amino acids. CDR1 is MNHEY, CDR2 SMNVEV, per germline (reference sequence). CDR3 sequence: CASSPDSLLSSQYF. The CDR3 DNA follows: TGTGCCAGCAGTCCAGATTCCCTACTGTCTTCCCAGTACTTC.